Described below is a single T cell receptor beta chain sequence and its context. The table came from immunoSEQ multiplex PCR; TCRdb's copy has only in-frame clones and leaves some out. Altogether around 94,000 clones are present, 75% to 85% being singletons, with the ten largest covering 15% to 20%. The source of the sample is a study of blood T cell repertoires in COVID-19. Study-level information: Some COVID-19 samples were acute and others convalescent; all came from the United States, Italy and Spain. T cells, B-cell-depleted T cells, or PBMCs provided the cDNA or gDNA that served as material.

V was shortened by 1 base and J by 4 bases, with 11 bases between the two germline ends. Per germline, CDR1 SEHNR and CDR2 FQNEAQ (reference sequence). This CDR3 contains 15 residues. The chain has TRBV7-9 and TRBJ1-3; D is unresolved. The receptor was derived from a human donor in a cohort sampled during active COVID-19. Source material: peripheral blood. CDR3 DNA: TGTGCCAGCAGCTTAGTACCGATTGGCGGAAACACCATATATTTT. Translation gives CASSLVPIGGNTIYF.